This T cell receptor (beta chain) comes out of a study of blood T cells in healthy people across ages. Study context: Roughly one uniquely barcoded beta molecule per two T cells was captured. Study-wide findings and caveats: The percentage of naive T cells correlated strongly with TCR beta diversity. Without sorted subsets, naive and antigen-experienced compartments could not be conclusively compared.

Germline V gene lookup returns CDR1 LGHDT and CDR2 YNNKEL (reference sequence). V lost 1 base and J lost 7, with 14 bases in between. The CDR3 has 16 residues. For the second PCR, which ran for 7 to 11 cycles, a sample-barcoded 5' primer and a J-beta primer mix were used. TCRdb reanalysed the 5' RACE reads using MiXCR and keeps one entry per CDR3 protein. The sample lists roughly 1.7 million distinct CDR3 sequences; approximately 32% were seen once. Each sample yielded at least 6 micrograms of PBMC total RNA. Regarding this clonotype: Its antigen is currently unknown.

This clonotype originated in a woman in her 30s in good health. The chain uses TRBV3-1 and TRBJ1-6, with a weak D call TRBD1 (5 bases). The specimen was blood. In DNA form, the CDR3 reads TGTGCCAGCAGCCAAGGGAGGGACGCGTGGAATTCACCCCTCCACTTT. This gives the protein CASSQGRDAWNSPLHF. Looking up the rest from reference TRBV3-1 and TRBJ1-6 gives the full variable domain: DTAVSQTPKYLVTQMGNDKSIKCEQNLGHDTMYWYKQDSKKFLKIMFSYNNKELIINETVPNRFSPKSPDKAHLNLHINSLELGDSAVYFCASSQGRDAWNSPLHFGNGTRLTVT.